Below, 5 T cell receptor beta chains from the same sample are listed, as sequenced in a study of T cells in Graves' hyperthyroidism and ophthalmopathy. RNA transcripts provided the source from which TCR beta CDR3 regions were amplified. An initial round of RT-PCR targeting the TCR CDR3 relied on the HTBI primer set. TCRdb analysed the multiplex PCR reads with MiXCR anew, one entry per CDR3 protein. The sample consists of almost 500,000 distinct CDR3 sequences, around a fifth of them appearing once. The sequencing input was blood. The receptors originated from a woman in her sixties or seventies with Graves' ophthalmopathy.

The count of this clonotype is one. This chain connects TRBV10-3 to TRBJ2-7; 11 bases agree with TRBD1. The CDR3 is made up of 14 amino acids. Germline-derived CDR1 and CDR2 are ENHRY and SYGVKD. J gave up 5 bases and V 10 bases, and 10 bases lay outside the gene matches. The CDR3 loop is CASSIRTGGHEQYF. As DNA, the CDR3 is TGTGCCAGTAGTATCAGGACAGGGGGCCACGAGCAGTACTTC.

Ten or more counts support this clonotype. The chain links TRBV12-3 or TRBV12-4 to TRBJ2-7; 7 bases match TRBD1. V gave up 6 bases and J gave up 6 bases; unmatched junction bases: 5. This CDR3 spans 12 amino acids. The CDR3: CASSIGTVEQYF. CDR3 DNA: TGTGCCAGCAGCATAGGGACAGTCGAGCAGTACTTC.

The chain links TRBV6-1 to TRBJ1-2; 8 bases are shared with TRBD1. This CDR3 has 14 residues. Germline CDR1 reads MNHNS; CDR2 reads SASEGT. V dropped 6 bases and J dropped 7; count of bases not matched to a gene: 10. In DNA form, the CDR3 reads TGTGCCAGCAGCGGACAGGGATGGTTGCGTGGCTACACCTTC. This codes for CASSGQGWLRGYTF.

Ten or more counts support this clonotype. CDR3 residues: CASSGRNEQFF. The CDR3 DNA sequence: TGTGCCAGCAGTGGACGGAATGAGCAGTTCTTC. The chain recombines TRBV6-1 with TRBJ2-1; D is unresolved. V lost 4 bases, J lost 7 bases, and 5 bases lay in between. Germline CDR1 reads MNHNS; CDR2 reads SASEGT. There are 11 residues in the CDR3.

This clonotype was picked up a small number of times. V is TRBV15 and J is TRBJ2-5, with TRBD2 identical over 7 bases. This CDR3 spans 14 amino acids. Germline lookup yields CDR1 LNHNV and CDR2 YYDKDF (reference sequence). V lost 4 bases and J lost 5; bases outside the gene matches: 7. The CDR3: CATSIAGVLETQYF. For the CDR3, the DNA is TGTGCCACCAGCATCGCGGGAGTACTGGAGACCCAGTACTTC.